Listed below are T cell receptor beta chains from one sample, sequenced in a study of cytomegalovirus exposure and HLA in healthy donors. Sequencing was performed with immunoSEQ multiplex PCR; in TCRdb, only in-frame clones are kept and a portion is missing. Of roughly 180,000 clones listed, approximately 80% are singletons. Sequenced material: PBMCs. The origin of the receptors is a girl under 18 in good health and CMV-seropositive. CDR3s include the opening cysteine and the closing phenylalanine or tryptophan. Each record gives: D gene, CDR3 length, J gene, clone size, V gene, CDR3 DNA, CDR3 protein. The D gene is left open where the match is weak. Expanded clones are given a class, and other clones once, few, many or no size at all.

D: -
length: 14
J: TRBJ1-5
size: once
V: TRBV30
DNA: TGTGCCTGGAGGGAGCCGGGGGGCGGTCAGCCCCAGCATTTT
CDR3: CAWREPGGGQPQHF

D: -
length: 16
J: TRBJ1-2
size: -
V: TRBV15
DNA: TGTGCCACCAGCAGAGATTTTCGGGAGGGTGTTTATGGCTACACCTTC
CDR3: CATSRDFREGVYGYTF

D: TRBD2
length: 14
J: TRBJ2-7
size: -
V: TRBV5-1
DNA: TGCGCCAGCAGCTTGACTAGCGGGAGTTACGAGCAGTACTTC
CDR3: CASSLTSGSYEQYF

D: -
length: 13
J: TRBJ2-1
size: -
V: TRBV25-1
DNA: TGTGCCAGCAGTGAGGTGGTACCACCCACTCAGTTCTTC
CDR3: CASSEVVPPTQFF

D: -
length: 13
J: TRBJ2-5
size: -
V: TRBV29-1
DNA: TGCAGCGCGCCCCAGCGGGACCAAGAGACCCAGTACTTC
CDR3: CSAPQRDQETQYF

D: -
length: 16
J: TRBJ2-1
size: -
V: TRBV6-5
DNA: TGTGCCAGCAGTTACGGACACGCAAGCTCCTACAATGAGCAGTTCTTC
CDR3: CASSYGHASSYNEQFF

D: TRBD2
length: 18
J: TRBJ2-2
size: few
V: TRBV30
DNA: TGTGCCTGCCCCGGACTAGCGGGAGGGCCCTTCGAAACCGGGGAGCTGTTTTTT
CDR3: CACPGLAGGPFETGELFF

D: -
length: 17
J: TRBJ2-1
size: few
V: TRBV4-1
DNA: TGCGCCAGCAGCAGCCCGCCAGGGGCCAGCTCCTACAATGAGCAGTTCTTC
CDR3: CASSSPPGASSYNEQFF

D: TRBD1
length: 13
J: TRBJ1-2
size: -
V: TRBV29-1
DNA: TGCAGCGTTGGATGGACAGGGGTATGGGGCTACACCTTC
CDR3: CSVGWTGVWGYTF

D: TRBD2
length: 15
J: TRBJ2-1
size: few
V: TRBV6-5
DNA: TGTGCCAGCAGTTACAATGCGGGAGCAGGCAATGAGCAGTTCTTC
CDR3: CASSYNAGAGNEQFF

D: TRBD2
length: 17
J: TRBJ2-3
size: -
V: TRBV11-1
DNA: TGTGCCAGCAGCCCCTGGAGTAGCGGGAGAGGCACAGATACGCAGTATTTT
CDR3: CASSPWSSGRGTDTQYF

D: -
length: 15
J: TRBJ1-4
size: -
V: TRBV19
DNA: TGTGCCAGTAGTATAGCTTCCGGGGAAGGGAGAAAACTGTTTTTT
CDR3: CASSIASGEGRKLFF

D: -
length: 13
J: TRBJ2-2
size: -
V: TRBV29-1
DNA: TGCAGCGTCAGAGAGGAGGGCACCGGGGAGCTGTTTTTT
CDR3: CSVREEGTGELFF

D: TRBD2
length: 18
J: TRBJ2-1
size: -
V: TRBV12-5
DNA: TGTGCTAGTGGTTTGGTTGGGGGGCTAGCGGGAGATAGCAATGAGCAGTTCTTC
CDR3: CASGLVGGLAGDSNEQFF

D: TRBD1
length: 16
J: TRBJ1-5
size: -
V: TRBV30
DNA: TGTGCCTGCCGATCCTTGGACAGGGGAAGCAATCAGCCCCAGCATTTT
CDR3: CACRSLDRGSNQPQHF

D: TRBD1
length: 16
J: TRBJ2-2
size: -
V: TRBV10-1
DNA: TGCGCCAGCAGTGACGGTAGGACAGGCCCCGCCGGGGAGCTGTTTTTT
CDR3: CASSDGRTGPAGELFF

D: -
length: 16
J: TRBJ1-5
size: -
V: TRBV30
DNA: TGTGCCTGGAGTGAGTTGGGGAGGGGGGGCTCTCAGCCCCAGCATTTT
CDR3: CAWSELGRGGSQPQHF

D: TRBD2
length: 19
J: TRBJ2-4
size: -
V: TRBV29-1
DNA: TGCAGCGTTGAAGACCCTAGCGGTCACCCGGGCGGAGCCAAAAACATTCAGTACTTC
CDR3: CSVEDPSGHPGGAKNIQYF

D: TRBD1
length: 14
J: TRBJ2-7
size: -
V: TRBV6-6
DNA: TGTGCCAGCTGTTCGGGACAGGGCTTCTCGAGGCAGTACTTC
CDR3: CASCSGQGFSRQYF

D: -
length: 16
J: TRBJ1-6
size: -
V: TRBV2
DNA: TGTGCCACCACTGGGGAGGAGGGACGGCTTAATTCACCCCTCCACTTT
CDR3: CATTGEEGRLNSPLHF

D: TRBD2
length: 14
J: TRBJ2-7
size: few
V: TRBV6-6
DNA: TGTGCCAGCAGCCCCGGGGGGAACTCCTACGAGCAGTACTTC
CDR3: CASSPGGNSYEQYF

D: -
length: 15
J: TRBJ1-5
size: -
V: TRBV27
DNA: TGTGCCAGCAGTTCCTACGACAGCCGCAATCAGCCCCAGCATTTT
CDR3: CASSSYDSRNQPQHF

D: TRBD2
length: 15
J: TRBJ2-5
size: -
V: TRBV7-9
DNA: TGTGCCAGCAGCTTCTCTAGCGGGAGTCTGGAGACCCAGTACTTC
CDR3: CASSFSSGSLETQYF

D: TRBD1
length: 14
J: TRBJ2-7
size: -
V: TRBV6-1
DNA: TGTGCCAGCAGCCAACAGGGGGGACCCTACGAGCAGTACTTC
CDR3: CASSQQGGPYEQYF

D: -
length: 14
J: TRBJ1-1
size: -
V: TRBV10-1
DNA: TGCGCCAGCAGTCCCGGGCCGCGGCAGGGTGAAGCTTTCTTT
CDR3: CASSPGPRQGEAFF

D: -
length: 14
J: TRBJ1-3
size: -
V: TRBV19
DNA: TGTGCCAGTAGCCCACGTGGGGCCCCCAACACCATATATTTT
CDR3: CASSPRGAPNTIYF

D: -
length: 16
J: TRBJ1-3
size: -
V: TRBV6-5
DNA: TGTGCCAGCAGTTACTCGGTCATGAGCTCTGGAAACACCATATATTTT
CDR3: CASSYSVMSSGNTIYF